This entry lists 28 T cell receptor beta chains sequenced from one sample in a study of cytomegalovirus exposure and HLA in healthy donors. The PCR had 60 Vbeta and 13 Jbeta primers. The method was immunoSEQ multiplex PCR; TCRdb's version includes in-frame clones alone and lacks a portion of them. The sample has about 160,000 clones, 70% to 80% seen once. Material for sequencing was PBMCs. The receptors stem from a man younger than 35 in good health and CMV-seropositive.

The V call is TRBV7-8, the J call TRBJ1-1; perhaps TRBD1 as D (6 bases). The length of the CDR3 is 16 residues. V was trimmed by 1 base and J by 0 bases, leaving 12 bases between them. Germline lookup yields CDR1 SGHVS and CDR2 FQNEAQ. The CDR3 region has the DNA TGTGCCAGCAGCTTAGTTGTCTACAGGGTGAACACTGAAGCTTTCTTT. Translating it yields CASSLVVYRVNTEAFF.

This chain links TRBV5-1 with TRBJ2-1; 11 positions agree with TRBD2. V trimming: 3 bases; J trimming: 2 bases; junction bases outside the gene matches: 7. The CDR3 totals 17 residues. Germline CDR1 SGHRS, CDR2 YFSETQ. CDR3 in amino acids: CASSSGPGLAAYNEQFF. CDR3 coding DNA: TGCGCCAGCAGCTCCGGTCCGGGACTAGCGGCCTACAATGAGCAGTTCTTC.

This sequence joins TRBV10-3 and TRBJ2-3, with 13 bases matching TRBD2. The V segment lost 4 bases and the J segment 4 bases; nucleotides outside the gene matches: 11. The germline V gene encodes CDR1 ENHRY and CDR2 SYGVKD. The CDR3 loop spans 18 amino acids. DNA for the CDR3: TGTGCCATCAGTGGACCAGCTGAGACTAGCGGGAGGTCAGATACGCAGTATTTT. This sequence encodes CAISGPAETSGRSDTQYF.

The gene calls are TRBV6-1 and TRBJ2-3, with D perhaps matching TRBD2 (5 bases). V was cut by 1 base and J by 3 bases, with 14 bases left in between. Germline CDR1 and CDR2: MNHNS and SASEGT. The CDR3 is made up of 16 amino acids. The CDR3 here is CASSEDLAGQTDTQYF. In DNA, the CDR3 is TGTGCCAGCAGTGAAGACCTAGCTGGGCAAACAGATACGCAGTATTTT.

V usage is TRBV27 and J usage is TRBJ1-5; tentative D call: TRBD1 (5 bases). V lost 8 bases and J 3 bases, leaving 29 bases between the germline ends. Germline CDR1 reads MNHEY; CDR2 reads SMNVEV (reference sequence). The CDR3 is made up of 19 amino acids. This chain's CDR3 is CASSLMNPSGSGDNQPQHF. The CDR3 nucleotides read TGTGCCAGCTCCCTGATGAACCCCTCAGGGTCGGGAGACAATCAGCCCCAGCATTTT.

This clone has more than one count but fewer than ten. V usage is TRBV19 and J usage is TRBJ1-2, with 9 nucleotides matching TRBD1. The CDR3 runs 15 residues. From germline, CDR1 is LNHDA and CDR2 SQIVND (reference sequence). Germline trimming cut 4 bases from V and 2 bases from J; bases unmatched to any gene: 5. The CDR3 loop reads CASSRPGTGNYGYTF. DNA of the CDR3: TGTGCCAGTAGTAGACCCGGGACAGGGAACTATGGCTACACCTTC.

This clone appeared a few times. V and J are TRBV5-4 and TRBJ2-5; 8 bases are shared with TRBD2. J lost 5 bases, V lost 4 bases, and 7 bases had no gene match. The CDR3 runs to 14 residues. Per the germline V gene, CDR1 is SGHNT and CDR2 is YYREEE (reference sequence). The CDR3 region has the DNA TGTGCCAGCAGCCTCGCGGGGGGCGGGGAGACCCAGTACTTC. This encodes CASSLAGGGETQYF. Combining the CDR3 with reference TRBV5-4 and TRBJ2-5 gives the whole variable domain ETGVTQSPTHLIKTRGQQVTLRCSSQSGHNTVSWYQQALGQGPQFIFQYYREEENGRGNFPPRFSGLQFPNYSSELNVNALELDDSALYLCASSLAGGGETQYFGPGTRLLVL.

This clone was observed a single time. The genes are TRBV4-3 and TRBJ2-2; 7 nucleotides line up with TRBD1. CDR1 is LGHNA and CDR2 is YSLEER in the germline V gene. The CDR3 length is 14 residues. Germline trimming cut 8 bases from V and 1 base from J; bases unmatched to any gene: 4. The CDR3 is CASRRTGNTGELFF. The CDR3 nucleotides read TGCGCCAGCCGGCGGACAGGGAACACCGGGGAGCTGTTTTTT.

The chain has TRBV4-1 and TRBJ2-1; 13 bases map to TRBD2. CDR3 length: 17 residues. After removal of 4 bases from V and 3 bases from J, the junction contained 6 bases not matched to a gene. Germline V gene data show CDR1 as MGHRA and CDR2 as YSYEKL. The CDR3 sequence is CASSRGLAGVSYNEQFF. The CDR3 DNA reads TGCGCCAGCAGCCGCGGACTAGCGGGAGTTAGCTACAATGAGCAGTTCTTC.

The rearrangement uses TRBV19 and TRBJ2-5, with TRBD1 matching over 8 bases. This CDR3 has 17 amino acids. The germline V gene encodes CDR1 LNHDA and CDR2 SQIVND (reference sequence). Trimming cost V 5 bases and J 4 bases; bases outside gene matches: 15. Here the CDR3 DNA reads TGTGCCAGTAGTGTTCCCAGGGGGACAGGTGAAGTAGAGACCCAGTACTTC. It is translated as CASSVPRGTGEVETQYF.

The rearrangement joins TRBV9 to TRBJ1-5, with a possible D match to TRBD1 (5 bases). The V gene lost 0 bases and the J gene lost 6 bases, with 10 bases spanning the gap. The CDR3 runs to 14 residues. Per the germline V gene, CDR1 is SGDLS and CDR2 is YYNGEE. The CDR3 sequence: CASSVESGFQPQHF. The CDR3, as DNA: TGTGCCAGCAGCGTAGAGTCAGGGTTTCAGCCCCAGCATTTT.

V is TRBV2 and J is TRBJ1-6, with D perhaps matching TRBD1 (5 bases). The CDR3 contains 15 residues. V was shortened by 0 bases and J by 8 bases, with 11 bases between the two germline ends. Per germline, CDR1 SNHLY and CDR2 FYNNEI. Here the CDR3 DNA reads TGTGCCAGCAGTGAAGCGCTCGGGGGTTATTCACCCCTCCACTTT. Its protein is CASSEALGGYSPLHF.

This clone was counted a single time. One end of the junction is discordant with germline, which a read error may explain. CDR3: CSSSTTGAIPYEQYF. CDR3 DNA sequence: TGTTCCAGCAGCACGACAGGGGCCATCCCCTACGAGCAGTACTTC. The chain is built from TRBV7-9 and TRBJ2-7; TRBD1 aligns across 8 bases. CDR3 length: 15 residues. Germline V lookup: CDR1 SEHNR, CDR2 FQNEAQ (reference sequence).

Points on this clone: The junction differs from germline at one of its ends, possibly a read error. The CDR3 loop reads CASTLPRGFPNYGYTF. The CDR3 DNA follows: TGTGCCAGCACCTTACCCCGGGGGTTCCCTAACTATGGCTACACCTTC. V is TRBV7-2 and J is TRBJ1-2; possible D gene TRBD1, 5 bases. The length of the CDR3 is 16 residues. CDR1 is SGHTA, CDR2 FQGNSA, per germline.

This chain joins TRBV4-1 and TRBJ2-3; D unresolved. Trimming took off 4 bases at V and 2 bases at J, with 16 bases between the two ends. Germline CDR1 is MGHRA and CDR2 is YSYEKL. The CDR3 is made up of 16 amino acids. The CDR3 DNA reads TGCGCCAGCAGCCTAGAAGACCTAGGAGCCACAGATACGCAGTATTTT. This sequence encodes CASSLEDLGATDTQYF.

The CDR3 DNA reads TGTGCCAGCAGCGTTGAGATTTCGGCAGGGGGCGGGGCGCAGTATTTT. Protein: CASSVEISAGGGAQYF. The rearrangement uses TRBV9 and TRBJ2-3; TRBD1 matches at 8 bases. Germline V gene lookup returns CDR1 SGDLS and CDR2 YYNGEE. The CDR3 spans 16 residues. After removal of 2 bases from V and 10 bases from J, the junction contained 15 bases not matched to a gene.

This clone was recorded once. The chain combines TRBV7-2 with TRBJ2-7; no reliable D call. The ends were cut back, 0 bases at V and 3 bases at J, with 6 bases in the middle. Germline lookup yields CDR1 SGHTA and CDR2 FQGNSA. CDR3 length equals 13 residues. CDR3: CASSLAAIYEQYF. CDR3 coding DNA: TGTGCCAGCAGCTTAGCGGCCATCTACGAGCAGTACTTC.

The chain links TRBV4-2 to TRBJ1-4; D is perhaps TRBD1 (6 bases). Trimming removed 1 base at V and 5 bases at J, with 8 bases between. This CDR3 is 14 amino acids long. The germline V gene has CDR1 LGHNA and CDR2 YNFKEQ. The CDR3 coding sequence is TGTGCCAGCAGCCAAGTCACAGGGAATGAAAAACTGTTTTTT. This codes for CASSQVTGNEKLFF.

This clone was counted once. V usage is TRBV6-6 and J usage is TRBJ2-2, with a possible D match to TRBD1 (5 bases). The CDR3 extends over 16 amino acids. The germline V and J ends were trimmed by 6 bases and 2 bases, with 16 bases remaining between them. Germline CDR1 reads MNHNY; CDR2 reads SVGAGI (reference sequence). CDR3 in DNA: TGTGCCAGCAGACCACCAGGGCAGGGAAACACCGGGGAGCTGTTTTTT. Its protein is CASRPPGQGNTGELFF.

Only one count was recorded for this clone. This sequence joins TRBV4-1 and TRBJ1-2; perhaps TRBD1 as D (5 bases). Germline CDR1 is MGHRA and CDR2 is YSYEKL. Trimming took 0 bases from V and 5 from J, leaving 10 bases between them. The CDR3 length is 14 residues. In DNA form, the CDR3 reads TGCGCCAGCAGCCAAGAAGGGACTGATTATGGCTACACCTTC. Translating it yields CASSQEGTDYGYTF.

CDR3 sequence: CSVLAGGRYEQFF. DNA for the CDR3: TGCAGCGTTTTAGCGGGGGGCCGGTATGAGCAGTTCTTC. This sequence joins TRBV29-1 and TRBJ2-1, with TRBD2 matching 10 bases. The CDR3 runs to 13 residues. Germline V CDR1 and CDR2: SQVTM, ANQGSEA. V lost 5 bases to trimming and J lost 8 bases; unmatched junction nucleotides: 6.

The V gene is TRBV7-9, the J gene TRBJ2-1; D perhaps matches TRBD2 (5 bases). V lost 0 bases to trimming and J lost 9 bases, with 12 bases between them. The germline gives CDR1 SEHNR, CDR2 FQNEAQ (reference sequence). This CDR3 comprises 14 residues. The CDR3 sequence: CASSLAQISGEQFF. CDR3 nucleotides: TGTGCCAGCAGCTTAGCACAGATCAGCGGTGAGCAGTTCTTC.

The chain is built from TRBV6-5 and TRBJ2-7; D is possibly TRBD2 (6 bases). V lost 5 bases to trimming and J lost 1 base, with 15 bases between them. The CDR3 loop spans 15 amino acids. CDR1 and CDR2 (germline): MNHEY, SVGAGI. CDR3 region: CASSANTGGSYEQYF. In DNA form, the CDR3 reads TGTGCCAGCAGTGCGAATACCGGGGGATCCTACGAGCAGTACTTC.

The chain carries TRBV11-2 and TRBJ2-7; 8 bases are shared with TRBD2. The germline CDR1 and CDR2 sequences are SGHAT and FQNNGV. The CDR3 contains 15 residues. Trimming at V came to 4 bases and at J to 2 bases, leaving 7 bases not matched to a gene. The CDR3 region has the DNA TGTGCCAGCAGCTCCCAGCGGGAGACTACCTACGAGCAGTACTTC. It yields the protein CASSSQRETTYEQYF.

The gene calls are TRBV11-2 and TRBJ1-6; 7 bases match TRBD1. CDR1 is SGHAT, CDR2 FQNNGV, per germline. V trimming: 2 bases; J trimming: 3 bases; junction bases outside the gene matches: 7. The CDR3 length is 17 residues. CDR3 DNA sequence: TGTGCCAGCAGCTTAATGGGACAGAGCCTCTATAATTCACCCCTCCACTTT. The encoded protein is CASSLMGQSLYNSPLHF.

The chain has TRBV5-6 and TRBJ1-6; D is perhaps TRBD1 (5 bases). From germline, CDR1 is SGHDT and CDR2 YYEEEE. The V end was cut by 2 bases, the J end by 5 bases, with 17 bases between. The CDR3 is made up of 17 amino acids. CDR3 in DNA: TGTGCCAGCAGCTTTTTAGGGGAATGGTCGAATAATTCACCCCTCCACTTT. This translates into CASSFLGEWSNNSPLHF.

The V gene is TRBV29-1, the J gene TRBJ2-7; 9 positions agree with TRBD1. The V segment lost 7 bases and the J segment 3 bases; nucleotides outside the gene matches: 4. Germline V CDR1 and CDR2: SQVTM, ANQGSEA. The CDR3 consists of 12 residues. The CDR3 bases are TGCAGCGGACGGGACAGGGACTACGAGCAGTACTTC. Protein product: CSGRDRDYEQYF.

The chain uses TRBV18 and TRBJ2-1; 8 bases agree with TRBD2. J lost 6 bases, V lost 3 bases, and 13 bases had no gene match. The CDR3 runs 17 residues. CDR1 is KGHSH, CDR2 LQKENI, per germline. CDR3 residues: CASSPPGGLGGLNEQFF. Here the CDR3 DNA reads TGTGCCAGCTCACCGCCTGGGGGACTAGGCGGGCTCAATGAGCAGTTCTTC.